Detailed here is one TCR beta chain. Its target is unknown. Three rounds of nested PCR, following a modified ARM-PCR protocol, produced the TCRbeta library. TCRdb analysed the multiplex PCR reads with MiXCR anew, one entry per CDR3 protein. The sample consists of 75,000 to 95,000 distinct CDR3 sequences, 72% of them appearing once. Trimming shortened V by 7 bases and J by 5 bases, and 18 bases separated the two germline ends. Germline V gene data show CDR1 as MNHNS and CDR2 as SASEGT. The CDR3 has 15 amino acids. This sample's RNA came from whole unsorted tissue. The sample is drawn from a study of tumor and adjacent non-tumor tissue in lung cancer. Study information: Patients comprised 12 adenocarcinoma, a couple of squamous cell carcinoma and 1 small cell lung cancer. Each sample yielded 3.5 million to 4.5 million productive TCRbeta reads on average.

Findings and limits, study-wide: Shorter survival was associated with higher TCR diversity in tumors. Compared with tumor, normal lung showed significantly lower TCR diversity.

Sequencing input: lung tumor tissue. The sequence was collected from a woman between 40 and 55 years old with non-small cell lung cancer. This chain joins TRBV6-1 and TRBJ1-5, with D uncertain. The CDR3 nucleotides are TGTGCCAGCAACAGAGGGCAGATAGATGATCAGCCCCAGCATTTT. The encoded protein is CASNRGQIDDQPQHF.